These 19 T cell receptor beta chains originate from one sample sequenced in a study of vaccination and CD4 T cells after COVID-19. Cultured CD4+ T-cell DNA underwent Oncomine TCR Beta short-read sequencing. MiXCR was run by TCRdb on the PCR reads, yielding one entry per CDR3 protein. The sample shows 7,700 or so distinct CDR3 sequences, about 20% of them seen only once. Treatment in this sample: roughly 11-day PBMC culture with coronavirus spike peptide pools or control peptides (ViraFEST assay). Their recognized antigens are unknown. Sequenced material: CD4+ T cells from blood, cultured in vitro, taken after SARS-CoV-2 vaccination. The receptors derive from a human donor who had recovered from COVID-19.

Sample share makes this clonotype medium-sized (0.01 to 0.1%). The V gene is TRBV27, the J gene TRBJ1-6, with a weak D call TRBD1 (5 bases). V shed 8 bases and J shed 9 bases, with 17 bases lying between them. This CDR3 spans 14 amino acids. The germline gives CDR1 MNHEY, CDR2 SMNVEV (reference sequence). The chain's CDR3 is CASSSGTGGSPLHF. CDR3 bases: TGTGCCAGCTCGTCCGGGACGGGGGGTTCACCCCTCCACTTT.

The chain has TRBV19 and TRBJ2-4; the match to TRBD2 covers 8 bases. Germline V gene sequence: CDR1 LNHDA, CDR2 SQIVND (reference sequence). CDR3 length: 15 residues. V lost 6 bases, J lost 7 bases, and 11 bases stayed unmatched. The CDR3 here is CASRRGSSGDNIQYF. The CDR3 DNA reads as TGTGCCAGTAGACGGGGGAGTAGCGGGGACAACATTCAGTACTTC.

This clonotype was found a few times. The V gene is TRBV11-2, the J gene TRBJ2-5; the D gene is possibly TRBD1 (5 bases). The CDR3 has 15 residues. V shed 5 bases and J shed 1 base, with 14 bases lying between them. Germline V gene data show CDR1 as SGHAT and CDR2 as FQNNGV. The DNA for the CDR3 is TGTGCCAGCAGCCTACTATGGACACCCCAAGAGACCCAGTACTTC. It encodes CASSLLWTPQETQYF.

Judged by abundance, this clonotype is medium-sized. This chain joins TRBV7-2 and TRBJ2-7, with 7 bases aligning to TRBD2. Germline values: CDR1 SGHTA, CDR2 FQGNSA. V gave up 1 base and J gave up 7 bases; unmatched junction bases: 4. There are 13 residues in the CDR3. As DNA, the CDR3 is TGTGCCAGCAGCTTAGGGTTCGGGAGGGAGCAGTACTTC. Residues: CASSLGFGREQYF.

The chain uses TRBV29-1 and TRBJ2-1; D might be TRBD1 (6 bases). CDR3 length equals 13 residues. V shed 7 bases and J shed 7 bases, with 17 bases lying between them. Looked up from germline, CDR1 is SQVTM and CDR2 is ANQGSEA. CDR3 loop: CSGTASGVNEQFF. The CDR3, as DNA: TGCAGCGGGACCGCTTCAGGGGTAAATGAGCAGTTCTTC.

On this clonotype: The junction does not match germline at one end; this may be a read error. This rearrangement joins TRBV29-1 to TRBJ1-1; 8 nucleotides match TRBD1. The CDR3 runs to 12 residues. Germline CDR1 and CDR2: SQVTM and ANQGSEA. CDR3 amino acids: CSARTGNAEAFF. The CDR3 region has the DNA TGCAGCGCTCGGACAGGGAACGCTGAAGCTTTCTTT. The variable domain in full, completed from reference TRBV29-1 and TRBJ1-1, reads SAVISQKPSRDICQRGTSLTIQCQVDSQVTMMFWYRQQPGQSLTLIATANQGSEATYESGFVIDKFPISRPNLTFSTLTVSNMSPEDSSIYLCSARTGNAEAFFGQGTRLTVV.

Sample share makes this clonotype medium-sized. V usage is TRBV7-8 and J usage is TRBJ1-6, with 10 bases that match TRBD1. The CDR3 has 14 amino acids. CDR1 is SGHVS, CDR2 FQNEAQ, per germline. The trim removed 4 bases at V and 10 bases at J, leaving 4 bases unmatched. CDR3 bases: TGTGCCAGCAGCTCGACAGGGGGCGGGTCACCCCTCCACTTT. As protein: CASSSTGGGSPLHF.

This chain connects TRBV29-1 to TRBJ2-1; 12 bases are a match to TRBD2. The CDR3 totals 13 residues. Trimming cost V 4 bases and J 10 bases; bases outside gene matches: 5. CDR1 and CDR2 (germline): SQVTM, ANQGSEA. The CDR3 DNA reads as TGCAGCGTTGCTAGCGGGGGGGGTAGGGAGCAGTTCTTC. Translating gives CSVASGGGREQFF.

The chain joins TRBV9 to TRBJ2-1; 7 bases are shared with TRBD2. The J segment lost 4 bases and the V segment lost 0 bases, leaving 10 bases of the junction unmatched. The CDR3 consists of 17 residues. Germline V gene lookup returns CDR1 SGDLS and CDR2 YYNGEE. The CDR3 DNA sequence: TGTGCCAGCAGCGTAGGGCCGGGGTTGCGGGGGTACAATGAGCAGTTCTTC. It codes for CASSVGPGLRGYNEQFF. Full variable domain (remainder filled in from reference TRBV9 and TRBJ2-1): DSGVTQTPKHLITATGQRVTLRCSPRSGDLSVYWYQQSLDQGLQFLIQYYNGEERAKGNILERFSAQQFPDLHSELNLSSLELGDSALYFCASSVGPGLRGYNEQFFGPGTRLTVL.

This clonotype is judged medium-sized. The chain uses TRBV28 and TRBJ2-5, with D possibly being TRBD2 (6 bases). CDR3 length: 16 amino acids. Germline V CDR1 and CDR2: MDHEN, SYDVKM. Trimming took off 3 bases at V and 3 bases at J, with 17 bases between the two ends. CDR3 residues: CASSLTPGSGKETQYF. CDR3 sequence (DNA): TGTGCCAGCAGTTTGACCCCCGGGAGTGGGAAAGAGACCCAGTACTTC.

By share, this clonotype counts as medium-sized (0.01 to 0.1%). V gene TRBV7-6 combines with J gene TRBJ2-5, with no clear D. Trimming stripped 1 base from V and 4 bases from J, with 7 bases between. The CDR3 runs to 13 residues. The germline CDR1 and CDR2 sequences are SGHVS and FNYEAQ. The CDR3 bases are TGTGCCAGCAGCTTAGGGTTGCGAGAGACCCAGTACTTC. This translates into CASSLGLRETQYF.

Sample share makes this clonotype medium-sized. V and J are TRBV7-2 and TRBJ2-3, with TRBD2 as a possible D gene (7 bases). V lost 3 bases, J lost 6 bases, and 13 bases lay in between. CDR3 length: 14 amino acids. Germline V gene lookup returns CDR1 SGHTA and CDR2 FQGNSA. DNA of the CDR3: TGTGCCAGCAGCTTTGGGGGGGCCAGGGATACGCAGTATTTT. Protein sequence: CASSFGGARDTQYF.

Judged by abundance, this clonotype is medium-sized. This chain joins TRBV6-1 and TRBJ1-2, with unresolved D. The germline CDR1 and CDR2 sequences are MNHNS and SASEGT. Trimming shortened V by 2 bases and J by 2 bases, and 6 bases separated the two germline ends. The CDR3 contains 13 residues. The CDR3 reads CASSEKENYGYTF. Here the CDR3 DNA reads TGTGCCAGCAGTGAAAAGGAGAACTATGGCTACACCTTC.

This chain connects TRBV6-1 to TRBJ2-1, with TRBD2 matching 9 bases. The J segment lost 2 bases and the V segment lost 0 bases, leaving 2 bases of the junction unmatched. This CDR3 comprises 16 residues. Germline loops: CDR1 MNHNS, CDR2 SASEGT. CDR3 loop: CASSEASGGAYNEQFF. CDR3 DNA sequence: TGTGCCAGCAGTGAAGCTAGCGGGGGCGCCTACAATGAGCAGTTCTTC.

Only a few counts were recorded for this clonotype. The chain couples TRBV27 to TRBJ2-3; TRBD1 matches 9 bases. Germline V gene sequence: CDR1 MNHEY, CDR2 SMNVEV (reference sequence). The V and J ends lost 5 bases and 4 bases, in that order; junction bases with no gene match: 7. The CDR3 consists of 15 residues. The CDR3 bases are TGTGCCAGCAGTCTGCCTACAGGGGGCTCAGATACGCAGTATTTT. It is translated as CASSLPTGGSDTQYF.

The V gene is TRBV21-1, the J gene TRBJ2-7; the table's D gene call, TRBD1, was not cross checked with the DNA. TRBV21-1 is listed as a pseudogene. This CDR3 comprises 15 residues. The CDR3 region has the DNA TGTGCCAGCAGCCTCCACCGGGCCAGCTCCTACGAGCAGTACTTC. Its protein product is CASSLHRASSYEQYF.

This clonotype was found a few times. The chain uses TRBV6-2 or TRBV6-3 and TRBJ2-1; a possible D gene is TRBD1 (6 bases). CDR3 length: 12 residues. V lost 8 bases and J lost 2, with 7 bases in between. Per the germline V gene, CDR1 is MNHEY and CDR2 is SVGEGT. CDR3 protein: CASGTTYNEQFF. For the CDR3, the DNA is TGTGCCAGCGGGACAACCTACAATGAGCAGTTCTTC.

V gene TRBV7-3 combines with J gene TRBJ1-1, with D hard to call. The germline V gene encodes CDR1 SGHTA and CDR2 FQGTGA. The CDR3 covers 13 residues. Trimming took off 5 bases at V and 2 bases at J, with 9 bases between the two ends. CDR3 residues: CASSQGPNTEAFF. The CDR3 DNA reads TGTGCCAGCAGCCAAGGGCCTAACACTGAAGCTTTCTTT.

The chain employs TRBV7-9 and TRBJ2-1; D gene uncertain. Germline V gene lookup returns CDR1 SEHNR and CDR2 FQNEAQ (reference sequence). The V end lost 2 bases, the J end lost 6 bases, and 11 bases lay between the germline ends. This CDR3 is built from 14 residues. The chain's CDR3 is CASSLIVGRNEQFF. The CDR3 region has the DNA TGTGCCAGCAGCTTAATTGTCGGGCGCAATGAGCAGTTCTTC.